The 25 T cell receptor beta chains below all came from one sample that was sequenced in a study of blood T cell repertoires in COVID-19. Generated by immunoSEQ multiplex PCR, the TCRdb table keeps only in-frame clones and is missing some. The profile shows roughly 430,000 clones, roughly 90% of them singletons. The specimen sequenced was PBMCs or T cells enriched from blood (not recorded which). Source of these receptors: a woman aged 40 to 50 with acute COVID-19.

V gene TRBV19 combines with J gene TRBJ2-2, with a possible D match to TRBD2 (6 bases). V lost 3 bases to trimming and J lost 2 bases, with 7 bases between them. Per the germline V gene, CDR1 is LNHDA and CDR2 is SQIVND (reference sequence). The CDR3 totals 14 residues. In DNA form, the CDR3 reads TGTGCCAGTAGTATGGGGACTAACACCGGGGAGCTGTTTTTT. The encoded protein is CASSMGTNTGELFF.

The genes are TRBV9 and TRBJ1-1, with D perhaps TRBD1 (6 bases). Trimming shortened V by 6 bases and J by 3 bases, and 12 bases separated the two germline ends. Looked up from germline, CDR1 is SGDLS and CDR2 is YYNGEE. The CDR3 is 13 amino acids. Written as DNA, the CDR3 is TGTGCCAGCACTAGACAGGACTACACTGAAGCTTTCTTT. Its translation is CASTRQDYTEAFF.

The CDR3 sequence: CASRGDFLGTQYF. The CDR3 nucleotides read TGTGCCAGTAGAGGGGATTTTCTAGGGACCCAGTACTTC. This chain links TRBV19 with TRBJ2-5, with D possibly TRBD1 on 5 matching bases. The CDR3 has 13 amino acids. V was pared by 6 bases and J by 7 bases, with 15 bases between. From germline, CDR1 is LNHDA and CDR2 SQIVND (reference sequence).

CDR3 region: CASHIRWTVAHFQPQHF. DNA for the CDR3: TGTGCCAGCCATATTAGGTGGACAGTCGCTCATTTTCAGCCCCAGCATTTT. The gene calls are TRBV19 and TRBJ1-5; weak D call: TRBD1 (6 bases). The CDR3 is 17 residues long. V shed 9 bases and J shed 6 bases, with 27 bases lying between them. Germline V gene sequence: CDR1 LNHDA, CDR2 SQIVND (reference sequence).

This chain connects TRBV5-1 to TRBJ1-3; 8 nucleotides match TRBD1. With 3 bases clipped from V and 8 bases from J, the junction kept 10 bases outside the gene matches. Germline lookup yields CDR1 SGHRS and CDR2 YFSETQ. This CDR3 spans 15 amino acids. DNA for the CDR3: TGCGCCAGCAGCTCTCAGGGGGCGTCGGCTGACACCATATATTTT. The encoded protein is CASSSQGASADTIYF.

The gene calls are TRBV7-9 and TRBJ1-6, with 8 bases identical to TRBD1. With 5 bases clipped from V and 14 bases from J, the junction kept 11 bases outside the gene matches. CDR1 is SEHNR and CDR2 is FQNEAQ in the germline V gene (reference sequence). This CDR3 has 14 amino acids. The CDR3 sequence is CASSRLQGEGALHF. The CDR3 DNA reads TGTGCCAGCAGCCGGTTACAGGGGGAAGGGGCCCTCCACTTT.

This clone was recorded a few times. This chain joins TRBV5-6 and TRBJ1-5; 12 nucleotides line up with TRBD1. Germline V gives CDR1 SGHDT, CDR2 YYEEEE. CDR3 length equals 16 residues. Trimming at V came to 3 bases and at J to 4 bases, leaving 5 bases not matched to a gene. This CDR3 is CASSSGQGARNQPQHF. CDR3 DNA: TGTGCCAGCAGCTCGGGACAGGGGGCGAGGAATCAGCCCCAGCATTTT. Filled out from reference TRBV5-6 and TRBJ1-5, the complete variable domain reads DAGVTQSPTHLIKTRGQQVTLRCSPKSGHDTVSWYQQALGQGPQFIFQYYEEEERQRGNFPDRFSGHQFPNYSSELNVNALLLGDSALYLCASSSGQGARNQPQHFGDGTRLSIL.

The chain has TRBV2 and TRBJ1-2; D is possibly TRBD1 (6 bases). The CDR3 consists of 13 residues. Trimming took 9 bases from V and 3 from J, leaving 14 bases between them. CDR1 is SNHLY and CDR2 is FYNNEI in the germline V gene. The CDR3 coding sequence is TGTGCCAGGGCCCCGGGACACTACTATGGCTACACCTTC. It specifies CARAPGHYYGYTF.

V is TRBV5-5 and J is TRBJ2-1; 9 nucleotides match TRBD1. With V trimmed by 4 bases and J by 6 bases, 5 bases remained unmatched. This CDR3 is built from 14 residues. Germline loops: CDR1 SGHKS, CDR2 YYEKEE (reference sequence). CDR3 sequence reads: CASSLGTGTNEQFF. The DNA of the CDR3 is TGTGCCAGCAGCCTCGGGACAGGGACCAATGAGCAGTTCTTC.

The gene calls are TRBV29-1 and TRBJ2-7; weak D call: TRBD1 (5 bases). The germline gives CDR1 SQVTM, CDR2 ANQGSEA. V gave up 6 bases and J gave up 0 bases, with 18 bases separating them. CDR3 length equals 15 residues. In DNA form, the CDR3 reads TGCAGCGTGTTCTCCAGGGATTCCAGCTCCTACGAGCAGTACTTC. Translating gives CSVFSRDSSSYEQYF.

The gene calls are TRBV5-4 and TRBJ2-1; D may be TRBD1 (6 bases). This CDR3 region has 14 residues. The V end lost 7 bases, the J end lost 7 bases, and 18 bases lay between the germline ends. Germline CDR1 SGHNT, CDR2 YYREEE (reference sequence). The CDR3 protein is CASAGARLRNEQFF. Here the CDR3 DNA reads TGTGCCAGCGCAGGGGCTCGGCTCAGGAATGAGCAGTTCTTC.

This clone occurred a few times. The rearrangement links TRBV27 to TRBJ2-7; the match to TRBD2 covers 13 bases. V lost 5 bases and J lost 4; bases outside the gene matches: 8. CDR1 and CDR2 (germline): MNHEY, SMNVEV (reference sequence). The CDR3 extends over 16 amino acids. This CDR3 is CASSPRTSGGLYEQYF. CDR3 DNA sequence: TGTGCCAGCAGTCCGCGGACTAGCGGGGGTTTATACGAGCAGTACTTC.

This clone was counted only a few times. V usage is TRBV5-5 and J usage is TRBJ1-5, with D possibly TRBD1 on 5 matching bases. Looked up from germline, CDR1 is SGHKS and CDR2 is YYEKEE (reference sequence). Trimming removed 0 bases from V and 1 base from J, with 11 bases in between. The CDR3 is 16 residues long. The CDR3 region has the DNA TGTGCCAGCAGCTTGGGACGGGGGTTCAGCAATCAGCCCCAGCATTTT. It translates to CASSLGRGFSNQPQHF. The variable domain in full, completed from reference TRBV5-5 and TRBJ1-5, reads DAGVTQSPTHLIKTRGQQVTLRCSPISGHKSVSWYQQVLGQGPQFIFQYYEKEERGRGNFPDRFSARQFPNYSSELNVNALLLGDSALYLCASSLGRGFSNQPQHFGDGTRLSIL.

This chain connects TRBV2 to TRBJ1-2, with 10 bases aligning to TRBD1. Germline CDR1 is SNHLY and CDR2 is FYNNEI. With V trimmed by 6 bases and J by 7 bases, 5 bases remained unmatched. This CDR3 contains 13 residues. CDR3 loop: CASSGQGVSGYTF. CDR3 bases: TGTGCCAGCAGCGGACAGGGGGTCTCTGGCTACACCTTC.

V gene TRBV3-1 (or the pseudogene TRBV3-2) combines with J gene TRBJ2-5, with 10 nucleotides matching TRBD2. Germline CDR1 and CDR2: LGHDT and YNNKEL (reference sequence). The CDR3 spans 16 residues. V shed 4 bases, J shed 0 bases, and the junction held 5 bases outside the gene matches. CDR3 loop: CASSLPLAGYQETQYF. The CDR3 nucleotides are TGTGCCAGCAGCCTTCCACTAGCGGGGTACCAAGAGACCCAGTACTTC.

The V call is TRBV12-5, the J call TRBJ1-5; 7 nucleotides agree with TRBD1. The CDR3 spans 17 residues. Trimming took 2 bases from V and 4 from J; bases not matched to a gene: 11. Germline values: CDR1 LGHNT, CDR2 FRNRAP. CDR3 nucleotide sequence: TGTGCTAGTGGTTTGCCCCGAGAGCAGGGGGGTAATCAGCCCCAGCATTTT. Translating it yields CASGLPREQGGNQPQHF.

The rearrangement uses TRBV3-1 (or the pseudogene TRBV3-2) and TRBJ2-5, with TRBD1 as a possible D gene (6 bases). The V and J ends lost 8 bases and 1 base respectively, with 8 bases between them. CDR3 size: 12 residues. Germline-derived CDR1 and CDR2 are LGHDT and YNNKEL (reference sequence). CDR3 sequence: CASAQGQETQYF. The DNA of the CDR3 is TGTGCCAGCGCACAGGGCCAAGAGACCCAGTACTTC.

The genes are TRBV7-9 and TRBJ2-7; D uncertain. The CDR3 runs to 11 residues. CDR1 SEHNR and CDR2 FQNEAQ come from the germline V gene (reference sequence). V lost 4 bases and J lost 3, with 4 bases in between. The DNA for the CDR3 is TGTGCCAGCAGCTCGTACTACGAGCAGTACTTC. Translating gives CASSSYYEQYF.

This clone has just a few counts. The chain recombines TRBV3-1 (or the pseudogene TRBV3-2) with TRBJ1-6; D gene unclear. Deletions cut 6 bases from V and 5 bases from J, with 17 bases between. CDR3 length: 16 residues. Per germline, CDR1 LGHDT and CDR2 YNNKEL (reference sequence). The CDR3 region is CASSPSAGRDNSPLHF. The CDR3 DNA follows: TGTGCCAGCAGTCCTTCTGCCGGGCGGGATAATTCACCCCTCCACTTT.

V is TRBV5-5 and J is TRBJ1-1; no clear D. Germline CDR1 reads SGHKS; CDR2 reads YYEKEE (reference sequence). The V gene lost 4 bases and the J gene lost 2 bases, with 12 bases spanning the gap. The CDR3 extends over 14 amino acids. The CDR3 spells CASSRQLFNTEAFF. The CDR3 nucleotides are TGTGCCAGCAGCCGCCAGTTATTTAACACTGAAGCTTTCTTT. Full variable domain (outside the CDR3, taken from reference TRBV5-5 and TRBJ1-1): DAGVTQSPTHLIKTRGQQVTLRCSPISGHKSVSWYQQVLGQGPQFIFQYYEKEERGRGNFPDRFSARQFPNYSSELNVNALLLGDSALYLCASSRQLFNTEAFFGQGTRLTVV.

V gene TRBV7-2 combines with J gene TRBJ2-7, with TRBD2 matching over 7 bases. CDR1 SGHTA and CDR2 FQGNSA come from the germline V gene. The CDR3 extends over 15 amino acids. V gave up 5 bases and J gave up 0 bases; unmatched junction bases: 7. CDR3 in amino acids: CASSVAAGSSYEQYF. CDR3 DNA sequence: TGTGCCAGCAGCGTCGCAGCGGGGAGCTCCTACGAGCAGTACTTC.

The chain carries TRBV14 and TRBJ1-1; D remains unclear. Germline CDR1 reads SGHDN; CDR2 reads FVKESK. This CDR3 has 15 amino acids. V was cut by 0 bases and J by 1 base, with 9 bases left in between. As DNA, the CDR3 is TGTGCCAGCAGCCAAGAAGCGAGCCCGAACACTGAAGCTTTCTTT. Translated, it gives CASSQEASPNTEAFF.

V and J are TRBV4-1 and TRBJ1-1; no firm D call. In germline, CDR1 is MGHRA, CDR2 YSYEKL. This CDR3 region has 14 residues. V was trimmed by 0 bases and J by 6 bases, leaving 11 bases between them. CDR3 in DNA: TGCGCCAGCAGCCAAGAAGAGGGAATGGCTGAAGCTTTCTTT. It is translated as CASSQEEGMAEAFF.

CDR3 nucleotide sequence: TGTGCCAGCAGAGGGACAGGGGACAACCAGCCCCAGCATTTT. Protein: CASRGTGDNQPQHF. V and J are TRBV27 and TRBJ1-5, with 10 bases aligning to TRBD1. This CDR3 has 14 residues. Germline V CDR1 and CDR2: MNHEY, SMNVEV (reference sequence). J gave up 7 bases and V 6 bases, and 6 bases lay outside the gene matches.

The J gene is TRBJ1-3, the V gene TRBV28; D perhaps matches TRBD1 (5 bases). Trimming removed 8 bases from V and 2 bases from J, with 10 bases in between. This CDR3 has 13 amino acids. The germline CDR1 and CDR2 sequences are MDHEN and SYDVKM. The CDR3 sequence is CASQDSAGNTIYF. In nucleotides, the CDR3 is TGTGCCAGCCAAGACAGCGCTGGAAACACCATATATTTT.